The clone carrying this TCR beta chain was seen only once. Its antigen remains unidentified. Described treatment: some 20 received Ad26.COV2.S at low or high dose, single or two shots; 5 received placebo; per-sample allocation not given. Day 63 after the first injection of vaccine or placebo was the sampling time. Donation came from an adult in Boston who was aged 18-55 years. The data were taken from a study of Ad26.COV2.S vaccination and SARS-CoV-2 variants. For the study at large: Once, or twice with 56 days between doses, Ad26.COV2.S was given intramuscularly. Study-wide results and caveats: The study found similar non-spike TCR breadth in vaccine and placebo recipients.

The germline V gene encodes CDR1 MNHEY and CDR2 SVGEGT. This CDR3 has 14 amino acids. The junction had 11 bases not matched to a gene; V was cut back by 6 bases and J by 10 bases. The method was immunoSEQ multiplex PCR; TCRdb's version includes in-frame clones alone and lacks a portion of them. The data hold a few hundred thousand clones, with about nine tenths observed a single time. This sequence joins TRBV6-2 or TRBV6-3 and TRBJ2-1, with TRBD2 matching 8 bases. The sequencing here drew on peripheral blood, taken in a trial of Ad26.COV2.S vaccine versus placebo. The clonotype originates from a person aged 18-60 years who received the Ad26.COV2.S COVID-19 vaccine or a placebo. Here the CDR3 reads CASSYSGATKEQFF. CDR3 coding DNA: TGTGCCAGCAGCTATAGCGGGGCCACGAAGGAGCAGTTCTTC.